Shown below are 24 T cell receptor beta chains from a single sample sequenced in a study of regulatory T cells in long-lasting Graves disease. Arm-PCR with iRepertoire HTBI primers amplified the CDR3 regions for these TCR beta libraries. TCRdb used MiXCR to reprocess the multiplex PCR reads, holding one entry per CDR3 protein. The profile covers around 460,000 distinct CDR3 sequences, with 12% to 15% appearing a single time and about a sixth taken by the ten largest. The sample's time point: newly diagnosed GD, antithyroid drugs for less than 3 months. The authors made the TCR library using RNA they extracted from PBMCs. The same specimen was also included in a second study, on T cells in Graves' hyperthyroidism and ophthalmopathy.

The input for sequencing was peripheral blood mononuclear cells (PBMCs), taken at new diagnosis, from a patient treated with antithyroid drugs. These receptors were collected from a woman in her fifties or sixties with Graves disease.

This clonotype was counted between two and nine times. In DNA form, the CDR3 reads TGTGCCATTAAGGACAGTTTGAACACTGAAGCTTTCTTT. Translating gives CAIKDSLNTEAFF. The rearrangement uses TRBV19 and TRBJ1-1, with D possibly matching TRBD1 (6 bases). The CDR3 runs 13 residues. Between the trimmed V and J ends, which lost 10 bases and 0 bases, there was a span of 12 bases. Per germline, CDR1 LNHDA and CDR2 SQIVND (reference sequence).

This clonotype was counted ten times or more. The chain recombines TRBV29-1 with TRBJ2-7; 8 bases fit TRBD1. The germline V gene has CDR1 SQVTM and CDR2 ANQGSEA. There are 13 residues in the CDR3. Losses at the gene ends were 7 bases for V and 3 bases for J; bases not matched to a gene: 8. CDR3 nucleotide sequence: TGCAGCGCTCTCGAAACAGGGGGCTACGAGCAGTACTTC. This translates into CSALETGGYEQYF.

There are many counts of this clonotype. The junction does not match germline at one end; this may be a read error. The chain uses TRBV5-1 and TRBJ2-3; D gene ambiguous. The V gene's germline CDR1 is SGHRS and CDR2 YFSETQ. This CDR3 region has 12 residues. In nucleotides, the CDR3 is TGTGCCAGCACCTTGCGCCGGGATACGCAGTATTTT. Amino acids: CASTLRRDTQYF.

In the case of this clonotype: Possible read error: a much larger clone is one base away. The genes are TRBV6-5 and TRBJ1-5, with D unclear. The germline CDR1 and CDR2 sequences are MNHEY and SVGAGI. The CDR3 has 15 residues. The CDR3 nucleotides read TGTGCCAGCAGTCACTCCCAGATTAGCAATCAGCCCCAGCATTTT. Its protein is CASSHSQISNQPQHF.

With regard to this clonotype: A much bigger clone sits one base away, suggesting this may be a read error. V gene TRBV7-9 combines with J gene TRBJ2-5; D perhaps matches TRBD2 (6 bases). V dropped 2 bases and J dropped 5 bases, with 15 bases sitting between them. The CDR3 extends over 15 amino acids. CDR1 and CDR2 from the germline V gene are SEHNR and FQNEAQ (reference sequence). The CDR3 spells CASSLLAVPTETQYF. The CDR3 DNA sequence: TGTGCCAGCAGCTTATTAGCGGTCCCCACGGAGACCCAGTACTTC.

This clonotype was detected ten times or more. The chain employs TRBV28 and TRBJ2-7; D is ambiguous. Trimming left V 4 bases short and J 5 bases short, with 9 bases between. The CDR3 has 12 residues. The germline CDR1 and CDR2 sequences are MDHEN and SYDVKM. The CDR3 reads CASSSDEDEQYF. The CDR3 nucleotides are TGTGCCAGCAGTTCGGACGAGGACGAGCAGTACTTC.

The V call is TRBV19, the J call TRBJ2-2; 14 bases are shared with TRBD2. Germline CDR1 and CDR2: LNHDA and SQIVND (reference sequence). Losses at the gene ends were 4 bases for V and 5 bases for J; bases not matched to a gene: 3. This CDR3 comprises 16 residues. The CDR3 region is CASSKGLAGDTGELFF. The CDR3 DNA sequence: TGTGCCAGTAGTAAGGGACTAGCGGGAGATACCGGGGAGCTGTTTTTT.

On this clonotype itself: An end of the junction differs from the germline gene, which may be a read error. The rearrangement joins TRBV6-1 to TRBJ1-4; D possibly corresponds to TRBD1 (5 bases). Germline V CDR1 and CDR2: MNHNS, SASEGT. This CDR3 is 16 amino acids long. This CDR3 is CASSEYRGATSEKLFF. The CDR3 region has the DNA TGTGCCAGCAGTGAATATAGGGGTGCAACTAGTGAAAAACTGTTTTTT.

Many counts were recorded for this clonotype. This sequence joins TRBV12-5 and TRBJ2-7, with D perhaps given as TRBD1 or TRBD2 (7 bases each). The CDR3 has 14 amino acids. Germline CDR1 is LGHNT and CDR2 is FRNRAP. Trimming shortened V by 5 bases and J by 5 bases, and 16 bases separated the two germline ends. CDR3 nucleotide sequence: TGTGCTAGTGGTAGGGACAGTCGGGGGGACGAGCAGTACTTC. Its translation: CASGRDSRGDEQYF.

This clonotype has at least ten counts. This chain uses TRBV11-3 with TRBJ2-1; no reliable D call. This CDR3 region has 15 residues. Germline V lookup: CDR1 SGHNT, CDR2 YENEEA. V was shortened by 5 bases and J by 4 bases, with 15 bases between the two germline ends. The DNA of the CDR3 is TGTGCCAGCAGCCCCTCTAGTGGCACGTACAATGAGCAGTTCTTC. Its protein product is CASSPSSGTYNEQFF.

This clonotype was seen more than once but under ten times. A read error is possible here, since a much larger clone lies one base away. The V and J genes are TRBV12-3 or TRBV12-4 and TRBJ1-5, with TRBD1 identical over 7 bases. The CDR3 covers 14 residues. V was pared by 6 bases and J by 6 bases, with 8 bases of the junction left unmatched. The CDR3 DNA follows: TGTGCCAGCAGCACGGGACAGCCGCTTCAGCCCCAGCATTTT. It translates to CASSTGQPLQPQHF.

In DNA form, the CDR3 reads TGTGCCAGCAGACCTCAGGGGGTGGGATTGGGGACAGATACGCAGTATTTT. Translating gives CASRPQGVGLGTDTQYF. The rearrangement uses TRBV28 and TRBJ2-3; 7 bases map to TRBD1. The CDR3 extends over 17 amino acids. J lost 3 bases, V lost 6 bases, and 15 bases had no gene match. Germline CDR1 MDHEN, CDR2 SYDVKM. Looking up the rest from reference TRBV28 and TRBJ2-3 gives the full variable domain: DVKVTQSSRYLVKRTGEKVFLECVQDMDHENMFWYRQDPGLGLRLIYFSYDVKMKEKGDIPEGYSVSREKKERFSLILESASTNQTSMYLCASRPQGVGLGTDTQYFGPGTRLTVL.

This clonotype was recorded at least ten times. The V and J genes are TRBV3-1 and TRBJ2-7; tentative D call: TRBD2 (5 bases). This CDR3 is 15 amino acids long. V gave up 4 bases and J gave up 1 base, with 14 bases separating them. CDR1 is LGHDT and CDR2 is YNNKEL in the germline V gene (reference sequence). The CDR3 spells CASSPRRTPSYEQYF. The CDR3, as DNA: TGTGCCAGCAGCCCCAGAAGGACTCCATCCTACGAGCAGTACTTC.

This clonotype showed up just a few times. The chain combines TRBV28 with TRBJ2-3; D possibly matches TRBD1 or TRBD2 (5 bases each). The CDR3 sequence is 15 residues long. Looked up from germline, CDR1 is MDHEN and CDR2 is SYDVKM. V gave up 5 bases and J gave up 0 bases, with 12 bases separating them. The CDR3 here is CASSPTRGSTDTQYF. CDR3 nucleotide sequence: TGTGCCAGCAGTCCTACTAGGGGTAGCACAGATACGCAGTATTTT.

This clonotype came up many times. V usage is TRBV7-3 and J usage is TRBJ2-1; 9 nucleotides line up with TRBD2. From germline, CDR1 is SGHTA and CDR2 FQGTGA. V dropped 1 base and J dropped 7; count of bases not matched to a gene: 5. The CDR3 totals 15 residues. CDR3 amino acids: CASSLSSGSSNEQFF. The CDR3 DNA reads TGTGCCAGCAGCTTAAGTAGCGGGAGTTCTAATGAGCAGTTCTTC. Together with reference TRBV7-3 and TRBJ2-1, the CDR3 gives the full variable domain: GAGVSQTPSNKVTEKGKYVELRCDPISGHTALYWYRQSLGQGPEFLIYFQGTGAADDSGLPNDRFFAVRPEGSVSTLKIQRTERGDSAVYLCASSLSSGSSNEQFFGPGTRLTVL.

V usage is TRBV2 and J usage is TRBJ2-1; D is unresolved. Germline assignment: CDR1 SNHLY and CDR2 FYNNEI. With 3 bases removed from V and 9 bases from J, the gap between germline ends came to 6 bases. This CDR3 spans 11 amino acids. CDR3 region: CASSEELEQFF. CDR3 DNA sequence: TGTGCCAGCAGTGAGGAACTTGAGCAGTTCTTC.

The V and J genes are TRBV4-1 and TRBJ2-7; a weak D match, TRBD1 (6 bases). From germline, CDR1 is MGHRA and CDR2 YSYEKL. With 4 bases removed from V and 6 bases from J, the gap between germline ends came to 19 bases. The CDR3 extends over 15 amino acids. The CDR3 DNA sequence: TGCGCCAGCAGCCGGAAACAGGGTTTGGGAATCGAGCAGTACTTC. Translating gives CASSRKQGLGIEQYF.

This sequence joins TRBV5-5 and TRBJ2-7, with D perhaps matching TRBD2 (6 bases). The CDR3 loop spans 14 amino acids. Germline V CDR1 and CDR2: SGHKS, YYEKEE (reference sequence). V lost 3 bases to trimming and J lost 3 bases, with 13 bases between them. This chain's CDR3 is CASSYGLINYEQYF. The DNA for the CDR3 is TGTGCCAGCAGCTACGGACTAATAAACTACGAGCAGTACTTC.

This clonotype was recorded at least ten times. The chain links TRBV7-9 to TRBJ2-5, with TRBD2 matching 8 bases. Germline V CDR1 and CDR2: SEHNR, FQNEAQ (reference sequence). V lost 5 bases and J lost 5; bases outside the gene matches: 7. There are 14 residues in the CDR3. The CDR3 nucleotides are TGTGCCAGCAGCCAAGCGGGGGCGGAGGAGACCCAGTACTTC. Translating it yields CASSQAGAEETQYF.

This clonotype was counted many times. The chain is built from TRBV28 and TRBJ1-1, with D unresolved. Trimming left V 7 bases short and J 0 bases short, with 12 bases between. This CDR3 contains 14 residues. Per the germline V gene, CDR1 is MDHEN and CDR2 is SYDVKM. The CDR3 DNA is TGTGCCAGCACCACACCACACATGAACACTGAAGCTTTCTTT. The encoded protein is CASTTPHMNTEAFF.

This clonotype was counted ten times or more. The gene calls are TRBV11-1 and TRBJ1-5, with 7 bases identical to TRBD1. The germline V gene encodes CDR1 SGHAT and CDR2 FQDESV (reference sequence). There are 16 residues in the CDR3. Trimming at V came to 2 bases and at J to 0 bases, leaving 4 bases not matched to a gene. The CDR3 nucleotides read TGTGCCAGCAGCTTAAAGGGGACAGCTAGCAATCAGCCCCAGCATTTT. Amino acids: CASSLKGTASNQPQHF.

The rearrangement joins TRBV6-2 or TRBV6-3 to TRBJ2-7, with D perhaps matching TRBD2 (6 bases). The CDR3 extends over 17 amino acids. In germline, CDR1 is MNHEY, CDR2 SVGEGT. The V gene lost 7 bases and the J gene lost 2 bases, with 24 bases spanning the gap. The CDR3 DNA is TGTGCCAGCACCTCCTCTCAATGGAGGGTAGATCCCTACGAGCAGTACTTC. It codes for CASTSSQWRVDPYEQYF.

At least ten counts were recorded for this clonotype. The CDR3 coding sequence is TGTGCCAGCAGGGGGGCAAATGAGCAGTTCTTC. Residues: CASRGANEQFF. The rearrangement joins TRBV3-1 to TRBJ2-1; TRBD1 is a possible D gene (6 bases). Germline V gene data show CDR1 as LGHDT and CDR2 as YNNKEL (reference sequence). The CDR3 is 11 amino acids. The ends were cut back, 6 bases at V and 7 bases at J, with 7 bases in the middle.

This clonotype appeared a few times. The V gene is TRBV19, the J gene TRBJ2-1; TRBD1 matches at 12 bases. The DNA end is a closer match to TRBJ2-5, so the J assignment may be wrong. CDR3 length: 16 residues. Germline V gives CDR1 LNHDA, CDR2 SQIVND (reference sequence). In DNA, the CDR3 is TGTGCCAGTAGTCGACGGGGACAGGGGGCTGGAGAGACCCAGTACTTC. Encoded protein: CASSRRGQGAGETQYF.